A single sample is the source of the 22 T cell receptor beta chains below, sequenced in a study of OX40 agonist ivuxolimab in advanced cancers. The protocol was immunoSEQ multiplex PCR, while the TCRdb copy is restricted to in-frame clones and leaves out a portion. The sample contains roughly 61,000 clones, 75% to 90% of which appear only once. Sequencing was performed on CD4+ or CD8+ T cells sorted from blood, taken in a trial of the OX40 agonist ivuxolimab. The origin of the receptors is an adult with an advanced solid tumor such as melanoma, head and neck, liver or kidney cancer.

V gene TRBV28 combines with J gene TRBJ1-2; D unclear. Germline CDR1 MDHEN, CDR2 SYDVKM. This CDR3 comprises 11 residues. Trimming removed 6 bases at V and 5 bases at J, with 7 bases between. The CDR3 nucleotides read TGTGCCAGCAGACAAGAGTATGGCTACACCTTC. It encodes CASRQEYGYTF.

DNA of the CDR3: TGTGCCAGCAGCCTAGGACAGGAGCAGTTCTTC. Its protein is CASSLGQEQFF. The chain uses TRBV7-6 and TRBJ2-1; maybe TRBD1 (6 bases). Trimming removed 5 bases from V and 10 bases from J, with 9 bases in between. The CDR3 contains 11 residues. CDR1 is SGHVS and CDR2 is FNYEAQ in the germline V gene.

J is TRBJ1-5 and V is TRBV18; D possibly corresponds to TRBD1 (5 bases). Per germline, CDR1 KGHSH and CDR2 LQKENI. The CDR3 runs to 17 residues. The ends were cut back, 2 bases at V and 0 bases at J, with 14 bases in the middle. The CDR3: CASSPRISRDSNQPQHF. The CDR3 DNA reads TGTGCCAGCTCACCAAGAATATCCAGGGATAGCAATCAGCCCCAGCATTTT.

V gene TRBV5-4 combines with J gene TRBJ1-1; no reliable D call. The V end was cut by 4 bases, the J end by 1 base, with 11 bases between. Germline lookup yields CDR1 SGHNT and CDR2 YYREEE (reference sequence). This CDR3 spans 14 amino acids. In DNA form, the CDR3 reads TGTGCCAGCAGCCCTCAGAACGGGAACACTGAAGCTTTCTTT. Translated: CASSPQNGNTEAFF.

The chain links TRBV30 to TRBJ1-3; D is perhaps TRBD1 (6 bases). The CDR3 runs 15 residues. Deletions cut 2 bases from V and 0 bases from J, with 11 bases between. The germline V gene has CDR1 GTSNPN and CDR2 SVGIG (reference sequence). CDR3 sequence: CAWSLGGSSGNTIYF. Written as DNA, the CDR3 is TGTGCCTGGAGTCTGGGGGGCTCCTCTGGAAACACCATATATTTT.

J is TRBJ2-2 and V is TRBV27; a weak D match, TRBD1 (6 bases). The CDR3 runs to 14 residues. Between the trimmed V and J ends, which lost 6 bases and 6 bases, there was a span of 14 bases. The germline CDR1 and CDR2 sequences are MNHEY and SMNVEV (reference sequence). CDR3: CASSHRGQPGELFF. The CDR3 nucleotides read TGTGCCAGCAGCCACCGGGGACAACCCGGGGAGCTGTTTTTT.

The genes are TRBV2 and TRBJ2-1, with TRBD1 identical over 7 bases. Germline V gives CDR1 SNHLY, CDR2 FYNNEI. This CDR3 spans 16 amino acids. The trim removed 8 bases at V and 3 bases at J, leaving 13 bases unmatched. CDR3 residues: CASSLRQGSFYNEQFF. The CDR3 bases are TGTGCCAGCTCCCTTAGACAGGGTTCCTTCTACAATGAGCAGTTCTTC.

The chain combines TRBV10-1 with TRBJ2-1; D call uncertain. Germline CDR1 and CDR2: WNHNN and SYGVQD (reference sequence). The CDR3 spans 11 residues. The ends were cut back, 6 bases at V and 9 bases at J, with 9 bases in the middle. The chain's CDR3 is CASSADCEQFF. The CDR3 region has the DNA TGCGCCAGCAGCGCCGATTGTGAGCAGTTCTTC.

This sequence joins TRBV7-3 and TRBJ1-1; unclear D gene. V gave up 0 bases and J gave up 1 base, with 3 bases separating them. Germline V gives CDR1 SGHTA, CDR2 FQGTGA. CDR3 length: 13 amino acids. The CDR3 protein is CASSLTENTEAFF. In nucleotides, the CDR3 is TGTGCCAGCAGCTTAACTGAGAACACTGAAGCTTTCTTT.

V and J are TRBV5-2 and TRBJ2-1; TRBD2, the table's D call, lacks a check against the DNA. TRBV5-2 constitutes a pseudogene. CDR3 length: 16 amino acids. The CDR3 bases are TGTGCCAGCAGCCATAGACTAGCGGGAGATAGGAATGAGCAGTTCTTC. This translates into CASSHRLAGDRNEQFF.

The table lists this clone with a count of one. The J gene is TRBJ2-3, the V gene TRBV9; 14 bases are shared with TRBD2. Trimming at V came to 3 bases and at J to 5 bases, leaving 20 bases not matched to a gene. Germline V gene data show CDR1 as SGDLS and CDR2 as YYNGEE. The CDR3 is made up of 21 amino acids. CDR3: CASSDGGTSGGSAYRGDTQYF. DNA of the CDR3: TGTGCCAGCAGCGACGGAGGGACTAGCGGGGGAAGCGCTTATAGGGGAGATACGCAGTATTTT.

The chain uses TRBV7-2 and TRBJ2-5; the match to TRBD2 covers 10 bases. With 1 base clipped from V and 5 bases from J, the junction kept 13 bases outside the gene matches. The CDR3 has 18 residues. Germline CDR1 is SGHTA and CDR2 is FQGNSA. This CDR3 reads CASSLGSLAGAASETQYF. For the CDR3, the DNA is TGTGCCAGCAGCTTAGGTAGCCTAGCGGGAGCTGCTTCGGAGACCCAGTACTTC.

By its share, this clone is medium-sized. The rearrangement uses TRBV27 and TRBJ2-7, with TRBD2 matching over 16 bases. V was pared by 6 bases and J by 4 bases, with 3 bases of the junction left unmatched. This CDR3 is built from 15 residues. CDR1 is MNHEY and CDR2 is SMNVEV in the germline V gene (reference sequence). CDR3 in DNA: TGTGCCAGCAGCAGGGGACTAGCGGGAGGGTACGAGCAGTACTTC. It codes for CASSRGLAGGYEQYF.

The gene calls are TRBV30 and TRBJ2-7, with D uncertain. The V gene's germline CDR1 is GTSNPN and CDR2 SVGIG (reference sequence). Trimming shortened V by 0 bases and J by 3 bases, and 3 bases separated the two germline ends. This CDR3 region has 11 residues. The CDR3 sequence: CAWSVGYEQYF. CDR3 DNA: TGTGCCTGGAGTGTCGGCTACGAGCAGTACTTC.

DNA for the CDR3: TGTGCCAGTAGTTCGCGGGCGAACACTGAAGCTTTCTTT. Its protein is CASSSRANTEAFF. The chain recombines TRBV19 with TRBJ1-1, with unresolved D. Per germline, CDR1 LNHDA and CDR2 SQIVND (reference sequence). The CDR3 spans 13 residues. The ends were cut back, 5 bases at V and 1 base at J, with 8 bases in the middle.

The CDR3 DNA reads TGTGCCAGCAGTCTGGGACAGCCCCATCAGCCCCAGCATTTT. It encodes CASSLGQPHQPQHF. The gene calls are TRBV7-8 and TRBJ1-5; the match to TRBD1 covers 7 bases. Losses at the gene ends were 6 bases for V and 5 bases for J; bases not matched to a gene: 7. The CDR3 has 14 amino acids. CDR1 is SGHVS and CDR2 is FQNEAQ in the germline V gene.

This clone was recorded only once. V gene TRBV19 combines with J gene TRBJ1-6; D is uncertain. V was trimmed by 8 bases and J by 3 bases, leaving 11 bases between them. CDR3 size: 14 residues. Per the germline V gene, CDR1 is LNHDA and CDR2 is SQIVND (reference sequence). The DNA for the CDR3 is TGTGCCAGTCTCGGACCGGACTATAATTCACCCCTCCACTTT. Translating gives CASLGPDYNSPLHF.

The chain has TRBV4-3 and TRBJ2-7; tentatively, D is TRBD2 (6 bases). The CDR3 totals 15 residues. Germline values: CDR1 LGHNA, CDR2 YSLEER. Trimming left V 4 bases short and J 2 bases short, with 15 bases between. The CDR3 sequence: CASSPQRATPYEQYF. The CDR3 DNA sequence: TGCGCCAGCAGCCCCCAGCGGGCCACCCCCTACGAGCAGTACTTC.

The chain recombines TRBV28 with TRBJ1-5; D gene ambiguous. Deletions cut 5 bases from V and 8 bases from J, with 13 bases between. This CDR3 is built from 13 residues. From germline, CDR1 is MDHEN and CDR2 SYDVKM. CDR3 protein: CASSPPRVKPQHF. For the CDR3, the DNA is TGTGCCAGCAGTCCCCCACGCGTCAAGCCCCAGCATTTT.

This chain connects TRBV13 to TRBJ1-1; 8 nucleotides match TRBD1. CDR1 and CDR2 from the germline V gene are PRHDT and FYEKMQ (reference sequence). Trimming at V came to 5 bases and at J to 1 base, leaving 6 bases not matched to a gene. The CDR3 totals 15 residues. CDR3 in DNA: TGTGCCAGCAGCGCGACAGGGGAACGGAACACTGAAGCTTTCTTT. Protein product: CASSATGERNTEAFF.

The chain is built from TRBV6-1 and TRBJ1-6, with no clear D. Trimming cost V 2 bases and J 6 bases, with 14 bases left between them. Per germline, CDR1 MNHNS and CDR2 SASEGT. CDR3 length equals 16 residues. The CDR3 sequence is CASSELGTKGNSPLHF. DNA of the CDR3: TGTGCCAGCAGTGAATTGGGTACAAAGGGTAATTCACCCCTCCACTTT.

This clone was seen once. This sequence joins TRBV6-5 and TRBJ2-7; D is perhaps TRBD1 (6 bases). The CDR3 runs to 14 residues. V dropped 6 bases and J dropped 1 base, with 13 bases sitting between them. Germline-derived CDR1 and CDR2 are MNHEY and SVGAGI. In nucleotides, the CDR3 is TGTGCCAGCAGATCCGAGGGGACATCCTACGAGCAGTACTTC. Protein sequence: CASRSEGTSYEQYF.